Below, 9 T cell receptor beta chains from the same sample are listed, as sequenced in a study of cytomegalovirus exposure and HLA in healthy donors. PCR used 60 Vbeta primers and 13 Jbeta primers. Some clones are missing from TCRdb's copy, which holds only in-frame ones; the method was immunoSEQ multiplex PCR. Altogether approximately 160,000 clones are present, 60% to 85% being singletons, with the ten largest covering roughly 7.3%. Sequences were obtained from PBMCs. The receptor set was obtained from a male donor in good health and CMV-seropositive.

The genes are TRBV27 and TRBJ1-1, with TRBD1 matching over 10 bases. J was trimmed by 6 bases and V by 5 bases; bases with no gene match: 12. Germline loops: CDR1 MNHEY, CDR2 SMNVEV (reference sequence). This CDR3 is 16 amino acids long. CDR3 protein: CASSLDRGLGGAEAFF. CDR3 DNA: TGTGCCAGCAGTCTCGACAGGGGGCTCGGAGGCGCTGAAGCTTTCTTT.

This chain joins TRBV4-1 and TRBJ2-3, with D tentatively TRBD2 (7 bases). Trimming took off 4 bases at V and 0 bases at J, with 23 bases between the two ends. The germline CDR1 and CDR2 sequences are MGHRA and YSYEKL. The CDR3 totals 19 residues. CDR3 DNA sequence: TGCGCCAGCAGCCTGGGATCTAAAGGGGGGGTAGTGAGCACAGATACGCAGTATTTT. It is translated as CASSLGSKGGVVSTDTQYF.

The chain recombines TRBV13 with TRBJ2-7; unclear D gene. The CDR3 is 12 residues long. Germline loops: CDR1 PRHDT, CDR2 FYEKMQ (reference sequence). V was clipped by 5 bases and J by 6 bases, with 11 bases between them. The CDR3 DNA is TGTGCCAGCAGCACGGGTCCGCGCGAGCAGTACTTC. Residues: CASSTGPREQYF.

V gene TRBV2 combines with J gene TRBJ2-1; D possibly corresponds to TRBD1 (6 bases). The CDR3 is 15 amino acids. V gave up 3 bases and J gave up 0 bases, with 9 bases separating them. Germline V gene lookup returns CDR1 SNHLY and CDR2 FYNNEI. CDR3 region: CASSEGRGSYNEQFF. Here the CDR3 DNA reads TGTGCCAGCAGTGAGGGCAGGGGCTCCTACAATGAGCAGTTCTTC.

The chain has TRBV27 and TRBJ1-3; TRBD1 matches 9 bases. The CDR3 extends over 18 amino acids. Germline V gene lookup returns CDR1 MNHEY and CDR2 SMNVEV (reference sequence). V shed 6 bases, J shed 2 bases, and the junction held 14 bases outside the gene matches. CDR3 sequence (DNA): TGTGCCAGCAGGGGGGGACAGGGTAATCCCTTTACTGGAAACACCATATATTTT. It translates to CASRGGQGNPFTGNTIYF.

The chain couples TRBV6-1 to TRBJ2-5; tentatively, D is TRBD1 (6 bases). This CDR3 region has 15 residues. Per germline, CDR1 MNHNS and CDR2 SASEGT. The V end lost 10 bases, the J end lost 2 bases, and 20 bases lay between the germline ends. CDR3 region: CATRLIRGAQETQYF. The DNA for the CDR3 is TGTGCCACCCGTCTCATCAGGGGAGCTCAAGAGACCCAGTACTTC.

The chain links TRBV7-3 to TRBJ2-5; 9 bases align to TRBD1. There are 12 residues in the CDR3. CDR1 is SGHTA and CDR2 is FQGTGA in the germline V gene. V shed 3 bases and J 14 bases; nucleotides not matched to a gene: 7. The CDR3 DNA sequence: TGTGCCAGCAGCTTCGGACAGGGGCGGGTTTACTTC. Amino acid sequence: CASSFGQGRVYF.

This clone came up a few times. The chain couples TRBV4-1 to TRBJ1-1; unclear D gene. The CDR3 runs 14 residues. V dropped 0 bases and J dropped 0 bases, with 5 bases sitting between them. The germline gives CDR1 MGHRA, CDR2 YSYEKL. The CDR3 reads CASSQDWLNTEAFF. The CDR3 DNA follows: TGCGCCAGCAGCCAAGATTGGCTGAACACTGAAGCTTTCTTT.

This chain connects TRBV5-4 to TRBJ2-4, with TRBD2 identical over 9 bases. With 3 bases clipped from V and 1 base from J, the junction kept 11 bases outside the gene matches. The CDR3 runs 18 residues. Germline V gene data show CDR1 as SGHNT and CDR2 as YYREEE (reference sequence). The CDR3 DNA reads as TGTGCCAGCAGCTGGGGTCTCGAGCGGGGGGCCGCCAAAAACATTCAGTACTTC. Translation gives CASSWGLERGAAKNIQYF.